Below are 25 T cell receptor beta chains sequenced from a single sample in a study of CD8+ T cells in alopecia areata. RNA extraction and reverse transcription yielded cDNA as sequencing template. Sequenced by immunoSEQ multiplex PCR; TCRdb stores in-frame clones only, minus some. The sample includes about 200,000 clones, around two fifths of them seen just once. Treatment here: oral pan-JAK inhibitor, 5-10 mg twice daily. Sequences were derived from CD4+ T cells sorted from blood, sampled between weeks 30 and 35, from a patient treated with tofacitinib. The origin of the receptors is a human donor with alopecia areata.

Here the CDR3 reads CASSGGKAEAFF. The CDR3, as DNA: TGTGCCAGTAGTGGGGGTAAGGCTGAAGCTTTCTTT. The V and J genes are TRBV19 and TRBJ1-1; TRBD1 is a possible D gene (5 bases). The CDR3 contains 12 residues. The germline CDR1 and CDR2 sequences are LNHDA and SQIVND (reference sequence). The germline V and J ends were trimmed by 5 bases and 6 bases, with 10 bases remaining between them.

The J gene is TRBJ1-1, the V gene TRBV29-1; TRBD1 might be the D (6 bases). Trimming took off 6 bases at V and 0 bases at J, with 23 bases between the two ends. Germline loops: CDR1 SQVTM, CDR2 ANQGSEA. This CDR3 contains 17 residues. CDR3 amino acids: CSVGGNLQGTLNTEAFF. As DNA, the CDR3 is TGCAGCGTCGGAGGGAACCTACAGGGTACTCTGAACACTGAAGCTTTCTTT.

V and J are TRBV29-1 and TRBJ2-1, with unresolved D. Trimming removed 4 bases at V and 9 bases at J, with 7 bases between. CDR3 size: 10 residues. Germline lookup yields CDR1 SQVTM and CDR2 ANQGSEA. CDR3 amino acids: CSVAGSEQFF. As DNA, the CDR3 is TGCAGCGTTGCCGGCTCTGAGCAGTTCTTC.

This clone was found a few times. The chain recombines TRBV5-1 with TRBJ2-7; 7 bases align to TRBD1. V was pared by 4 bases and J by 3 bases, with 10 bases of the junction left unmatched. Germline V CDR1 and CDR2: SGHRS, YFSETQ. CDR3 length: 15 residues. The DNA of the CDR3 is TGCGCCAGCAGCCTCGGGACAGCACGGGACTACGAGCAGTACTTC. It is translated as CASSLGTARDYEQYF.

The V and J genes are TRBV30 and TRBJ2-1; D gene ambiguous. Germline lookup yields CDR1 GTSNPN and CDR2 SVGIG (reference sequence). The CDR3 extends over 17 amino acids. V lost 0 bases and J 2 bases, leaving 17 bases between the germline ends. In DNA form, the CDR3 reads TGTGCCTGGAGTGTACCTAACCCTGGCAGGACCTACAATGAGCAGTTCTTC. Translation gives CAWSVPNPGRTYNEQFF.

This clone was seen only a few times. V usage is TRBV7-2 and J usage is TRBJ1-6; D unclear. Germline V gene sequence: CDR1 SGHTA, CDR2 FQGNSA. The V and J ends lost 1 base and 7 bases respectively, with 5 bases between them. This CDR3 is 13 amino acids long. The CDR3: CASSLELNSPLHF. The CDR3 DNA reads TGTGCCAGCAGCTTAGAACTGAATTCACCCCTCCACTTT.

Comments on this clone: Additional DNA sequences in this sample encode the identical CDR3. The chain joins TRBV6-1 to TRBJ1-1; D is ambiguous. Trimming took 2 bases from V and 1 from J, leaving 5 bases between them. Germline-derived CDR1 and CDR2 are MNHNS and SASEGT. This CDR3 is built from 13 residues. The CDR3: CASSELRNTEAFF. In DNA, the CDR3 is TGTGCCAGCAGTGAACTCAGGAACACTGAAGCTTTCTTT.

This clone was recorded a few times. This chain links TRBV11-2 with TRBJ2-3, with 8 bases lining up with TRBD1. CDR3 size: 14 residues. The J segment lost 2 bases and the V segment lost 7 bases, leaving 5 bases of the junction unmatched. Germline assignment: CDR1 SGHAT and CDR2 FQNNGV. DNA of the CDR3: TGTGCCAGCAACAGGGGGACAGACACAGATACGCAGTATTTT. It codes for CASNRGTDTDTQYF. Full variable domain (remainder filled in from reference TRBV11-2 and TRBJ2-3): EAGVAQSPRYKIIEKRQSVAFWCNPISGHATLYWYQQILGQGPKLLIQFQNNGVVDDSQLPKDRFSAERLKGVDSTLKIQPAKLEDSAVYLCASNRGTDTDTQYFGPGTRLTVL.

This chain connects TRBV5-1 to TRBJ2-7; perhaps TRBD1 as D (6 bases). Trimming pared 0 bases from V and 7 bases from J, leaving 14 bases between. This CDR3 region has 14 residues. Germline V CDR1 and CDR2: SGHRS, YFSETQ. CDR3 amino acids: CASSLEVRGIEQYF. CDR3 coding DNA: TGCGCCAGCAGCTTGGAGGTCAGGGGAATAGAGCAGTACTTC.

This clone has only a few counts. The chain recombines TRBV2 with TRBJ2-1; possible D gene TRBD1, 5 bases. CDR3 length equals 14 residues. CDR1 is SNHLY and CDR2 is FYNNEI in the germline V gene. Trimming cost V 4 bases and J 9 bases, with 16 bases left between them. The CDR3 coding sequence is TGTGCCAGCAGTGTCCTGACAGACCTGGCTGAGCAGTTCTTC. Residues: CASSVLTDLAEQFF.

This chain uses TRBV6-1 with TRBJ1-1, with 7 bases fitting TRBD1. From germline, CDR1 is MNHNS and CDR2 SASEGT. The J segment lost 2 bases and the V segment lost 6 bases, leaving 3 bases of the junction unmatched. CDR3 length: 13 residues. The CDR3 loop reads CASRDRVNTEAFF. In DNA form, the CDR3 reads TGTGCCAGCAGAGACAGGGTAAACACTGAAGCTTTCTTT.

This clone occurred once. The J gene is TRBJ2-3, the V gene TRBV20-1, with D uncertain. CDR3 length: 11 residues. V dropped 4 bases and J dropped 6 bases, with 8 bases sitting between them. CDR1 and CDR2 from the germline V gene are DFQATT and SNEGSKA (reference sequence). CDR3 protein: CSATVADTQYF. CDR3 in DNA: TGCAGTGCTACCGTAGCCGATACGCAGTATTTT.

The V call is TRBV5-4, the J call TRBJ2-3; a weak D match, TRBD2 (6 bases). There are 16 residues in the CDR3. Deletions cut 1 base from V and 0 bases from J, with 12 bases between. Germline assignment: CDR1 SGHNT and CDR2 YYREEE (reference sequence). This chain's CDR3 is CASSLRRGGSTDTQYF. The CDR3 bases are TGTGCCAGCAGCTTGCGGCGGGGAGGTAGCACAGATACGCAGTATTTT.

The CDR3 coding sequence is TGTGCCAGCAGTTTATATTCGGCCAGGGAGGATCAGCCCCAGCATTTT. Protein product: CASSLYSAREDQPQHF. V usage is TRBV27 and J usage is TRBJ1-5; TRBD1 might be the D (5 bases). Trimming pared 1 base from V and 5 bases from J, leaving 15 bases between. This CDR3 is built from 16 residues. Per germline, CDR1 MNHEY and CDR2 SMNVEV (reference sequence).

The chain joins TRBV5-1 to TRBJ1-2; 12 nucleotides agree with TRBD1. In germline, CDR1 is SGHRS, CDR2 YFSETQ. The CDR3 spans 15 residues. V dropped 2 bases and J dropped 6; count of bases not matched to a gene: 5. CDR3 in amino acids: CASSLSGTGGNGYTF. CDR3 DNA: TGCGCCAGCAGCTTATCCGGGACAGGGGGCAATGGCTACACCTTC.

This clone has just a few counts. The chain recombines TRBV9 with TRBJ2-2, with D tentatively TRBD1 or TRBD2 (6 bases each). Germline V gene lookup returns CDR1 SGDLS and CDR2 YYNGEE. The CDR3 is made up of 16 amino acids. The germline V and J ends were trimmed by 1 base and 3 bases, with 13 bases remaining between them. The CDR3: CASSVSHREDTGELFF. The CDR3 coding sequence is TGTGCCAGCAGCGTATCGCACAGGGAGGACACCGGGGAGCTGTTTTTT.

In this sample, this clone turned up a few times. The chain links TRBV25-1 to TRBJ2-3; D gene ambiguous. CDR3 length: 14 residues. V was trimmed by 1 base and J by 0 bases, leaving 5 bases between them. Germline V CDR1 and CDR2: MGHDK, SYGVNS. CDR3 sequence reads: CASSEWVSTDTQYF. The CDR3 nucleotides are TGTGCCAGCAGTGAATGGGTCAGCACAGATACGCAGTATTTT.

This clone was seen more than once but under ten times. The chain carries TRBV9 and TRBJ2-3; D remains ambiguous. Germline CDR1 and CDR2: SGDLS and YYNGEE. V lost 0 bases and J 2 bases, leaving 10 bases between the germline ends. The CDR3 runs to 15 residues. The CDR3 region is CASSVVVAATDTQYF. For the CDR3, the DNA is TGTGCCAGCAGCGTAGTTGTCGCGGCCACAGATACGCAGTATTTT.

This clone was seen only a few times. V and J are TRBV19 and TRBJ2-2; 7 nucleotides match TRBD2. V was clipped by 4 bases and J by 3 bases; unmatched bases: 8. This CDR3 has 16 residues. Germline V gene lookup returns CDR1 LNHDA and CDR2 SQIVND (reference sequence). The CDR3 coding sequence is TGTGCCAGTAGTACACCCCCCGGGAGGTACACCGGGGAGCTGTTTTTT. Amino acids: CASSTPPGRYTGELFF.

This clone was observed a single time. The chain has TRBV5-1 and TRBJ2-2; the match to TRBD2 covers 13 bases. The CDR3 length is 19 residues. V shed 2 bases and J 1 base; nucleotides not matched to a gene: 8. Germline values: CDR1 SGHRS, CDR2 YFSETQ. CDR3 nucleotides: TGCGCCAGCAGCTTTAGATCCGGGACTAGCGGGGTGAACACCGGGGAGCTGTTTTTT. It yields the protein CASSFRSGTSGVNTGELFF.

The chain is built from TRBV6-4 and TRBJ2-2; no clear D. Trimming left V 5 bases short and J 2 bases short, with 9 bases between. The CDR3 spans 14 residues. The V gene's germline CDR1 is MRHNA and CDR2 SNTAGT. CDR3 DNA sequence: TGTGCCAGCAGTTTGGCCTACAACACCGGGGAGCTGTTTTTT. It encodes CASSLAYNTGELFF.

This clone has only a few counts. Within the sample, other DNA sequences also encode this same CDR3. This chain joins TRBV6-1 and TRBJ1-2; TRBD1 agrees at 9 bases. J was trimmed by 5 bases and V by 1 base; bases with no gene match: 2. This CDR3 is built from 14 residues. Per the germline V gene, CDR1 is MNHNS and CDR2 is SASEGT. The CDR3, as DNA: TGTGCCAGCAGTGAAGAGGACAGGGGATATGGCTACACCTTC. It is translated as CASSEEDRGYGYTF.

The chain uses TRBV25-1 and TRBJ1-1; 10 bases are shared with TRBD1. Germline values: CDR1 MGHDK, CDR2 SYGVNS. The CDR3 runs to 14 residues. With 2 bases clipped from V and 10 bases from J, the junction kept 7 bases outside the gene matches. This chain's CDR3 is CASSEAPGQGTAFF. CDR3 sequence (DNA): TGTGCCAGCAGTGAAGCCCCGGGACAGGGGACAGCTTTCTTT.

J is TRBJ2-4 and V is TRBV25-1; 7 bases match TRBD1. The CDR3 is made up of 14 amino acids. In germline, CDR1 is MGHDK, CDR2 SYGVNS. V was clipped by 1 base and J by 5 bases; unmatched bases: 2. Written as DNA, the CDR3 is TGTGCCAGCAGTGAATTTGGGACAGAAAACATTCAGTACTTC. It is translated as CASSEFGTENIQYF.

This chain links TRBV9 with TRBJ2-4, with TRBD1 identical over 9 bases. The V gene's germline CDR1 is SGDLS and CDR2 YYNGEE. The CDR3 covers 15 residues. The trim removed 0 bases at V and 6 bases at J, leaving 4 bases unmatched. The CDR3 DNA reads as TGTGCCAGCAGCGTAGTGGGGACAGGGCCAAACATTCAGTACTTC. This translates into CASSVVGTGPNIQYF.